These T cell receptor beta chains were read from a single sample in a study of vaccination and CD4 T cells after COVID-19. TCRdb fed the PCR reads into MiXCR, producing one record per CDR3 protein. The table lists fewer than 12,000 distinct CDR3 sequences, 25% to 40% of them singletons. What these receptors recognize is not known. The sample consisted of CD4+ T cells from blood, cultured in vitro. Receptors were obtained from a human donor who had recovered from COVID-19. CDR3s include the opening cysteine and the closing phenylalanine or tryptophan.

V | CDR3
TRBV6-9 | CASSDTGGGETQYF
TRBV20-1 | CSALKTSGGAFGETQYF
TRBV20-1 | CSAENQPDTEAFF
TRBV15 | CATSRDAGRDRGYGYTF
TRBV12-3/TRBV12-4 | CASSRLAGGIEQYF
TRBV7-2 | CASSFWDGYTF
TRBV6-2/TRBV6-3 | CASSPGGYNEQFF
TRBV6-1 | CASSFRGGEQYF
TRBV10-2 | CASTGGRNQPQHF
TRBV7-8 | CASSLVFAQTDTQYF
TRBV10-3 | CAISESYLDNSPLHF
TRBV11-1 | CASSRGPQGISYEQYF
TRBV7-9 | CASSQTGVDNSPLHF
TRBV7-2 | CASSRWQETQYF
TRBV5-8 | CASSSATAPIIYEQYF
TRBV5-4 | CASSLLGASGDYGYTF
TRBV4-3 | CASSQDRGWPQHF
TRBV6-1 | CATLRRGGTGKDEAFF
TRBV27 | CASSEGGISEQYF
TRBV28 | CASIGPTGAGGYTF
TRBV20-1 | CSARFGGTNQPQHF
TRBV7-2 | CASSLAGTSGQETQYF
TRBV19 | CASSTGLAGAGETQYF
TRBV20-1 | CSAHGGLNIQYF
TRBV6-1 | CASRGGLLLNYGYTF
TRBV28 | CASSSSGEETQYF
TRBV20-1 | CSAAQGAPAKNIQYF
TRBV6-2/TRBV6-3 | CASRIAGEHYEQYF
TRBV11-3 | CASSLESGFRTEAFF
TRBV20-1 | CSARDPGPGYEQYF